This T cell receptor beta chain stems from a study of T cell changes during pregnancy in multiple sclerosis. The method was immunoSEQ multiplex PCR; TCRdb's version includes in-frame clones alone and lacks a portion of them. The table lists about 36,000 clones, approximately 91% of them singletons. Sequences were derived from CD8+ T cells from peripheral blood mononuclear cells, sampled in the third trimester of pregnancy. The receptor was isolated from a female donor with multiple sclerosis, enrolled in a pregnancy study.

The CDR3 is CASRGSHRVSSYNSPLHF. As DNA, the CDR3 is TGTGCCAGCAGGGGATCCCACAGGGTGAGCTCCTATAATTCACCCCTCCACTTT. V usage is TRBV2 and J usage is TRBJ1-6; TRBD1 might be the D (6 bases). The V and J ends lost 6 bases and 0 bases respectively, with 18 bases between them. The length of the CDR3 is 18 residues. Germline V gives CDR1 SNHLY, CDR2 FYNNEI.